These 31 T cell receptor beta chains came from one sample sequenced in a study of CD4 T cells in relation to SARS-CoV-2 and coronaviruses. TCRdb's copy holds only in-frame clones and misses some; the assay was immunoSEQ multiplex PCR. The table shows 25,000 to 30,000 clones, with around 78% occurring only once. The unexposed donors gave CD4+ T cells in about 2011-2018, prior to COVID-19. After more than eight days of culture, CD4+ T cells were isolated. These receptors' antigens are unknown. Sequencing input: CD4+ T cells from PBMCs, cultured in vitro. All receptors derive from a human donor in good health.

The chain is built from TRBV30 and TRBJ1-5, with a possible D match to TRBD1 (6 bases). Germline CDR1 reads GTSNPN; CDR2 reads SVGIG (reference sequence). Trimming stripped 1 base from V and 0 bases from J, with 7 bases between. The CDR3 length is 14 residues. CDR3 sequence: CAWSAGVSNQPQHF. DNA for the CDR3: TGTGCCTGGAGTGCAGGGGTTAGCAATCAGCCCCAGCATTTT.

The CDR3 region is CASSTYRGPGETQYF. The CDR3 DNA reads TGTGCCAGCAGCACCTACAGGGGGCCAGGAGAGACCCAGTACTTC. This chain joins TRBV5-6 and TRBJ2-5, with 9 bases matching TRBD1. The CDR3 has 15 residues. With 4 bases clipped from V and 4 bases from J, the junction kept 8 bases outside the gene matches. Per germline, CDR1 SGHDT and CDR2 YYEEEE.

This chain joins TRBV29-1 and TRBJ1-1, with 8 bases identical to TRBD1. In germline, CDR1 is SQVTM, CDR2 ANQGSEA. Trimming at V came to 7 bases and at J to 4 bases, leaving 5 bases not matched to a gene. This CDR3 spans 12 amino acids. For the CDR3, the DNA is TGCAGCGGCAACACAGGGGGCACTGAAGCTTTCTTT. The encoded protein is CSGNTGGTEAFF.

The rearrangement links TRBV9 to TRBJ1-2, with D maybe TRBD1 (6 bases). V dropped 0 bases and J dropped 4 bases, with 16 bases sitting between them. Germline lookup yields CDR1 SGDLS and CDR2 YYNGEE. CDR3 length: 16 amino acids. In DNA, the CDR3 is TGTGCCAGCAGCGTAGAGGGGGGGGCCCTCCTCTATGGCTACACCTTC. The encoded protein is CASSVEGGALLYGYTF.

Only a few counts were recorded for this clone. V is TRBV7-2 and J is TRBJ1-2; perhaps TRBD1 as D (5 bases). V was shortened by 3 bases and J by 0 bases, with 11 bases between the two germline ends. The CDR3 spans 15 residues. Germline V CDR1 and CDR2: SGHTA, FQGNSA. CDR3 sequence (DNA): TGTGCCAGCAGCTTTCAGGGAACCACTAACTATGGCTACACCTTC. Its protein product is CASSFQGTTNYGYTF.

The gene calls are TRBV19 and TRBJ2-7; possibly TRBD1 for D (6 bases). Deletions cut 5 bases from V and 3 bases from J, with 17 bases between. The CDR3 runs to 15 residues. CDR1 is LNHDA and CDR2 is SQIVND in the germline V gene (reference sequence). CDR3 in amino acids: CASSGEKTGYYEQYF. In DNA form, the CDR3 reads TGTGCCAGTAGTGGCGAAAAGACAGGCTACTACGAGCAGTACTTC. The full variable domain, in which reference TRBV19 and TRBJ2-7 provide the parts outside the CDR3, is DGGITQSPKYLFRKEGQNVTLSCEQNLNHDAMYWYRQDPGQGLRLIYYSQIVNDFQKGDIAEGYSVSREKKESFPLTVTSAQKNPTAFYLCASSGEKTGYYEQYFGPGTRLTVT.

CDR3 residues: CASSIGLAVDTGELFF. The DNA for the CDR3 is TGTGCCAGTAGTATAGGGCTAGCGGTCGACACCGGGGAGCTGTTTTTT. V gene TRBV19 combines with J gene TRBJ2-2, with 7 bases identical to TRBD2. Germline trimming cut 1 base from V and 3 bases from J; bases unmatched to any gene: 5. Germline assignment: CDR1 LNHDA and CDR2 SQIVND (reference sequence). There are 16 residues in the CDR3.

The gene calls are TRBV6-5 and TRBJ2-7; D is tentatively TRBD1 or TRBD2 (5 bases each). CDR3 length: 13 amino acids. V lost 5 bases to trimming and J lost 4 bases, with 12 bases between them. In germline, CDR1 is MNHEY, CDR2 SVGAGI. CDR3 region: CASSLGTQYEQYF. CDR3 nucleotides: TGTGCCAGCAGTCTAGGGACCCAGTACGAGCAGTACTTC.

The chain employs TRBV6-1 and TRBJ2-7; the D is unclear. The CDR3 spans 15 residues. The V gene lost 0 bases and the J gene lost 7 bases, with 16 bases spanning the gap. Germline CDR1 is MNHNS and CDR2 is SASEGT. For the CDR3, the DNA is TGTGCCAGCAGTGAAGCTTCCTCCTCATTGGGAGAGCAGTACTTC. This gives the protein CASSEASSSLGEQYF.

The CDR3 nucleotides read TGTGCCAGCAGCCCCCGGGACAGGGGGCTCAGCTCTGGGGCCAACGTCCTGACTTTC. It is translated as CASSPRDRGLSSGANVLTF. The chain carries TRBV7-2 and TRBJ2-6; 12 bases are shared with TRBD1. The CDR3 runs to 19 residues. In germline, CDR1 is SGHTA, CDR2 FQGNSA. Trimming cost V 5 bases and J 0 bases; bases outside gene matches: 8.

This chain joins TRBV7-3 and TRBJ1-2; D uncertain. The germline V gene has CDR1 SGHTA and CDR2 FQGTGA. The V end lost 2 bases, the J end lost 4 bases, and 5 bases lay between the germline ends. The CDR3 contains 12 residues. The CDR3 sequence is CASSLHGYGYTF. The CDR3 nucleotides are TGTGCCAGCAGCTTACATGGCTATGGCTACACCTTC.

This sequence joins TRBV4-2 and TRBJ1-4; the D gene is possibly TRBD1 (5 bases). Trimming took off 0 bases at V and 5 bases at J, with 16 bases between the two ends. Germline V CDR1 and CDR2: LGHNA, YNFKEQ. The CDR3 has 17 amino acids. CDR3 region: CASSQDPGGPMNEKLFF. CDR3 DNA sequence: TGTGCCAGCAGCCAAGACCCTGGGGGACCGATGAATGAAAAACTGTTTTTT.

The rearrangement joins TRBV28 to TRBJ2-7; the D is unclear. The CDR3 consists of 13 residues. From germline, CDR1 is MDHEN and CDR2 SYDVKM. The germline V and J ends were trimmed by 6 bases and 4 bases, with 13 bases remaining between them. The CDR3 DNA sequence: TGTGCCAGCAGAGGCTTCGGCCCGTACGAGCAGTACTTC. Translation: CASRGFGPYEQYF.

The V call is TRBV19, the J call TRBJ1-6; 9 nucleotides agree with TRBD1. Trimming took 5 bases from V and 1 from J; bases not matched to a gene: 3. Germline assignment: CDR1 LNHDA and CDR2 SQIVND (reference sequence). The CDR3 sequence is 16 residues long. The CDR3 nucleotides read TGTGCCAGTAGTGTGACAGGGGGATCCTATAATTCACCCCTCCACTTT. Protein sequence: CASSVTGGSYNSPLHF.

CDR3 sequence reads: CASSLRVGSEAFF. DNA for the CDR3: TGCGCCAGCAGTCTTCGGGTAGGCTCTGAAGCTTTCTTT. J is TRBJ1-1 and V is TRBV5-1; D not resolved. CDR1 is SGHRS, CDR2 YFSETQ, per germline. The V and J ends lost 5 bases and 6 bases respectively, with 14 bases between them. The CDR3 spans 13 residues.

This sequence joins TRBV4-3 and TRBJ1-2; 8 positions agree with TRBD1. J lost 2 bases, V lost 0 bases, and 5 bases had no gene match. This CDR3 has 16 residues. The germline CDR1 and CDR2 sequences are LGHNA and YSLEER. The CDR3 protein is CASSQDWDRQNYGYTF. The DNA for the CDR3 is TGCGCCAGCAGCCAAGATTGGGACAGGCAAAACTATGGCTACACCTTC.

To note about this clone: Other DNA sequences within the sample encode an identical CDR3. The chain links TRBV30 to TRBJ2-7; D gene unclear. Germline CDR1 is GTSNPN and CDR2 is SVGIG (reference sequence). This CDR3 contains 11 residues. V was pared by 1 base and J by 3 bases, with 4 bases between. In DNA, the CDR3 is TGTGCCTGGAGTGACAGCTACGAGCAGTACTTC. It encodes CAWSDSYEQYF.

A few counts support this clone. The V and J genes are TRBV5-4 and TRBJ2-2; D unclear. Trimming removed 3 bases from V and 4 bases from J, with 7 bases in between. CDR3 length: 13 amino acids. CDR1 is SGHNT, CDR2 YYREEE, per germline (reference sequence). As DNA, the CDR3 is TGTGCCAGCAGCTCGGACCCCACCGGGGAGCTGTTTTTT. It encodes CASSSDPTGELFF.

This clone has only a few counts. The rearrangement uses TRBV11-2 and TRBJ2-2; D remains ambiguous. CDR3 length: 12 residues. CDR1 is SGHAT, CDR2 FQNNGV, per germline. The ends were cut back, 0 bases at V and 5 bases at J, with 1 base in the middle. The CDR3 nucleotides are TGTGCCAGCAGCTTAGAAACCGGGGAGCTGTTTTTT. It yields the protein CASSLETGELFF.

This chain links TRBV9 with TRBJ2-2; D perhaps matches TRBD2 (5 bases). V shed 0 bases and J shed 4 bases, with 16 bases lying between them. In germline, CDR1 is SGDLS, CDR2 YYNGEE. The CDR3 has 17 residues. Written as DNA, the CDR3 is TGTGCCAGCAGCGTAGGTACTGGGAGACGCAGCACCGGGGAGCTGTTTTTT. Its protein product is CASSVGTGRRSTGELFF.

The chain is built from TRBV2 and TRBJ2-3, with a weak D call TRBD1 (6 bases). The V gene lost 2 bases and the J gene lost 8 bases, with 17 bases spanning the gap. Germline CDR1 and CDR2: SNHLY and FYNNEI. The CDR3 loop spans 15 amino acids. CDR3 bases: TGTGCCAGCAGTGAACCCTGGACAGCGGCGGGTACGCAGTATTTT. Its translation: CASSEPWTAAGTQYF.

This clone appeared once. This chain uses TRBV19 with TRBJ1-1; D possibly corresponds to TRBD1 (6 bases). V was cut by 0 bases and J by 6 bases, with 11 bases left in between. This CDR3 contains 14 residues. Germline assignment: CDR1 LNHDA and CDR2 SQIVND (reference sequence). In DNA, the CDR3 is TGTGCCAGTAGTATAGAGAGGGGGTCCCCTGAAGCTTTCTTT. Amino acid sequence: CASSIERGSPEAFF.

The chain couples TRBV19 to TRBJ1-4, with TRBD1 as a possible D gene (6 bases). This CDR3 is built from 14 residues. The V end lost 5 bases, the J end lost 7 bases, and 14 bases lay between the germline ends. Germline V gene sequence: CDR1 LNHDA, CDR2 SQIVND (reference sequence). CDR3 sequence reads: CASSEQGGVEKLFF. CDR3 in DNA: TGTGCCAGTAGTGAACAGGGAGGAGTTGAAAAACTGTTTTTT.

This chain links TRBV3-1 (or the pseudogene TRBV3-2) with TRBJ1-2; D might be TRBD1 (6 bases). V was trimmed by 1 base and J by 8 bases, leaving 17 bases between them. In germline, CDR1 is LGHDT, CDR2 YNNKEL (reference sequence). The CDR3 consists of 15 residues. CDR3 protein: CASSQVGAALRGYTF. DNA for the CDR3: TGTGCCAGCAGCCAAGTGGGGGCCGCCCTTAGGGGCTACACCTTC.

The J gene is TRBJ1-2, the V gene TRBV10-3; D ambiguous. CDR1 and CDR2 (germline): ENHRY, SYGVKD. The CDR3 spans 16 residues. Trimming pared 0 bases from V and 2 bases from J, leaving 13 bases between. In DNA, the CDR3 is TGTGCCATCAGTGAGTCTTCGGCGGGCTCGAACTATGGCTACACCTTC. Translation: CAISESSAGSNYGYTF.

The chain couples TRBV2 to TRBJ2-3; 13 positions agree with TRBD2. This CDR3 spans 14 amino acids. Germline V CDR1 and CDR2: SNHLY, FYNNEI. V was pared by 8 bases and J by 4 bases, with 3 bases of the junction left unmatched. In DNA, the CDR3 is TGTGCCAGCGGACTAGCGGGAGTTGCAGATACGCAGTATTTT. It yields the protein CASGLAGVADTQYF.

The gene calls are TRBV6-1 and TRBJ2-6; D is uncertain. Trimming stripped 5 bases from V and 2 bases from J, with 1 base between. The CDR3 has 12 amino acids. In germline, CDR1 is MNHNS, CDR2 SASEGT. CDR3 in amino acids: CASSPGANVLTF. The CDR3 bases are TGTGCCAGCAGTCCTGGGGCCAACGTCCTGACTTTC.

The gene calls are TRBV27 and TRBJ2-7, with D tentatively TRBD1 (6 bases). The CDR3 is 18 residues long. Between the trimmed V and J ends, which lost 2 bases and 2 bases, there was a span of 22 bases. Germline V CDR1 and CDR2: MNHEY, SMNVEV (reference sequence). CDR3 residues: CASSLRHRTGTPPYEQYF. The CDR3, as DNA: TGTGCCAGCAGTTTAAGGCACCGCACCGGGACACCTCCCTACGAGCAGTACTTC.

Only a few counts were recorded for this clone. The rearrangement joins TRBV2 to TRBJ2-5; 8 bases fit TRBD2. Germline-derived CDR1 and CDR2 are SNHLY and FYNNEI. Losses at the gene ends were 6 bases for V and 5 bases for J; bases not matched to a gene: 5. CDR3 length: 13 amino acids. In DNA form, the CDR3 reads TGTGCCAGCAGCCGGGGGGGCCGGGAGACCCAGTACTTC. This translates into CASSRGGRETQYF.

The genes are TRBV7-8 and TRBJ2-7; 9 nucleotides line up with TRBD1. Germline trimming cut 1 base from V and 2 bases from J; bases unmatched to any gene: 6. Germline CDR1 and CDR2: SGHVS and FQNEAQ. The CDR3 runs 16 residues. The CDR3 protein is CASSLVAGTGTYEQYF. The CDR3 region has the DNA TGTGCCAGCAGCTTAGTTGCTGGGACAGGGACCTACGAGCAGTACTTC.

The chain joins TRBV21-1 to TRBJ2-1; the D call of TRBD2 is as the table states it, not checked on the DNA. TRBV21-1 is a pseudogene segment. The CDR3 has 11 amino acids. The CDR3 nucleotides are TGTGCCAGCAGCAGGGGCCGGGAGCGGTTCTTC. Residues: CASSRGRERFF.